This TCR beta chain is drawn from a study of CD8 T cells in Susac syndrome. It was negative isolation that provided the CD8+ and CD4+ T cells, whereas TEMRA cells were enriched by FACS. After extraction with the RNeasy kit, about 0.45 to 1 ug of the RNA was reverse transcribed using random hexamers. The method of amplification for TCR beta CDR3 was immunoSEQ multiplex PCR, covering 54 Vbeta and 13 Jbeta. TCRdb ran MiXCR on the immunoSEQ multiplex PCR reads and lists one entry per CDR3 protein. The sample comprises 330,000 or so distinct CDR3 sequences, 75% to 90% of which are singletons, and around 0.2% rests with the top ten. CDR1 and CDR2 (germline): MDHEN, SYDVKM. Trimming pared 2 bases from V and 0 bases from J, leaving 7 bases between. The CDR3 loop spans 14 amino acids.

Sequencing input: CD8+ T cells from PBMCs. This clonotype originated in a human donor with multiple sclerosis. V is TRBV28 and J is TRBJ1-2; tentative D call: TRBD1 (5 bases). CDR3 DNA: TGTGCCAGCAGTTTAGGGACGACTAACTATGGCTACACCTTC. It is translated as CASSLGTTNYGYTF.